These 18 T cell receptor beta chains originate from one sample sequenced in a study of response to subunit inactivated influenza vaccine. TCRdb reprocessed the RT-PCR reads via MiXCR and lists one record per CDR3 protein. The table shows 500,000 to 600,000 distinct CDR3 sequences, with about an eighth occurring only once. This material consisted of PBMCs from blood, taken on the day of vaccination. Source of these receptors: a man aged 50-60 years who received an inactivated influenza vaccine.

The rearrangement uses TRBV20-1 and TRBJ2-1; 7 bases fit TRBD2. After removal of 6 bases from V and 5 bases from J, the junction contained 19 bases not matched to a gene. This CDR3 is built from 17 residues. CDR1 is DFQATT and CDR2 is SNEGSKA in the germline V gene (reference sequence). The CDR3 spells CSADGAGVDFGNNEQFF. CDR3 nucleotides: TGCAGTGCCGACGGTGCGGGAGTCGATTTTGGGAACAATGAGCAGTTCTTC.

This clonotype came up a few times. The chain has TRBV4-3 and TRBJ2-7; no clear D gene. The CDR3 totals 15 residues. Germline CDR1 LGHNA, CDR2 YSLEER. Trimming pared 0 bases from V and 3 bases from J, leaving 12 bases between. CDR3 in DNA: TGCGCCAGCAGCCAAGATGTCGGGCCAGTCTACGAGCAGTACTTC. Translating it yields CASSQDVGPVYEQYF.

This clonotype has ten or more counts. The V and J genes are TRBV7-2 and TRBJ1-2, with D unresolved. Germline CDR1 is SGHTA and CDR2 is FQGNSA. The V and J ends lost 4 bases and 5 bases respectively, with 11 bases between them. CDR3 length equals 13 residues. CDR3 loop: CASSSGSFYGYTF. For the CDR3, the DNA is TGTGCCAGCAGCTCGGGATCGTTTTATGGCTACACCTTC.

This clonotype was detected many times. The CDR3: CAISESREQPQHF. In DNA form, the CDR3 reads TGTGCCATCAGTGAGTCGAGGGAGCAGCCCCAGCATTTT. This chain uses TRBV10-3 with TRBJ1-5; no clear D. The CDR3 is made up of 13 amino acids. Trimming stripped 0 bases from V and 7 bases from J, with 7 bases between. Germline V gives CDR1 ENHRY, CDR2 SYGVKD.

The CDR3 DNA is TGTGCCAGCAGACCGCCTCTGTCCTACGAGCAGTACTTC. This translates into CASRPPLSYEQYF. The chain carries TRBV5-5 and TRBJ2-7; D unresolved. Germline V gene data show CDR1 as SGHKS and CDR2 as YYEKEE (reference sequence). This CDR3 region has 13 residues. With 5 bases removed from V and 1 base from J, the gap between germline ends came to 10 bases.

This clonotype was detected a few times. V usage is TRBV27 and J usage is TRBJ2-1, with D possibly TRBD2 on 6 matching bases. Germline loops: CDR1 MNHEY, CDR2 SMNVEV (reference sequence). The CDR3 loop spans 16 amino acids. V was trimmed by 3 bases and J by 4 bases, leaving 16 bases between them. CDR3 in amino acids: CASSFAGGAIYNEQFF. The CDR3 coding sequence is TGTGCCAGCAGTTTCGCAGGAGGGGCCATATACAATGAGCAGTTCTTC.

The rearrangement joins TRBV7-3 to TRBJ2-6; D gene ambiguous. Germline V CDR1 and CDR2: SGHTA, FQGTGA. The CDR3 is made up of 15 amino acids. Trimming left V 3 bases short and J 0 bases short, with 6 bases between. CDR3 coding DNA: TGTGCCAGCAGCTTCTCGTCCTCTGGGGCCAACGTCCTGACTTTC. Translated, it gives CASSFSSSGANVLTF. Combining the CDR3 with reference TRBV7-3 and TRBJ2-6 gives the whole variable domain GAGVSQTPSNKVTEKGKYVELRCDPISGHTALYWYRQSLGQGPEFLIYFQGTGAADDSGLPNDRFFAVRPEGSVSTLKIQRTERGDSAVYLCASSFSSSGANVLTFGAGSRLTVL.

The sample holds a few counts of this clonotype. V and J are TRBV6-1 and TRBJ2-2, with TRBD1 matching over 9 bases. V gave up 7 bases and J gave up 1 base; unmatched junction bases: 7. CDR1 is MNHNS and CDR2 is SASEGT in the germline V gene. The CDR3 covers 16 residues. The CDR3 nucleotides read TGTGCCAGCATCAACCCGACAGGGGGGAACACCGGGGAGCTGTTTTTT. It yields the protein CASINPTGGNTGELFF.

The chain has TRBV2 and TRBJ2-1; no clear D gene. Germline V gene sequence: CDR1 SNHLY, CDR2 FYNNEI. Trimming took 9 bases from V and 0 from J, leaving 9 bases between them. The CDR3 runs to 13 residues. Written as DNA, the CDR3 is TGTGCCAGTTTCGCGAGCTCCTACAATGAGCAGTTCTTC. It codes for CASFASSYNEQFF.

The V gene is TRBV7-9, the J gene TRBJ2-7; D may correspond to TRBD1 or TRBD2 (5 bases each). CDR1 and CDR2 (germline): SEHNR, FQNEAQ (reference sequence). Trimming cost V 5 bases and J 0 bases, with 17 bases left between them. The CDR3 contains 16 residues. CDR3 in DNA: TGTGCCAGCAGCCCGCCCCGGGGACCAAGCTCCTACGAGCAGTACTTC. Its protein is CASSPPRGPSSYEQYF.

This clonotype was detected many times. The rearrangement links TRBV29-1 to TRBJ2-3; D might be TRBD1 (6 bases). The length of the CDR3 is 15 residues. Germline lookup yields CDR1 SQVTM and CDR2 ANQGSEA. Trimming pared 0 bases from V and 3 bases from J, leaving 13 bases between. CDR3 in amino acids: CSVEDARGLTDTQYF. The CDR3, as DNA: TGCAGCGTTGAAGATGCCAGGGGTCTTACAGATACGCAGTATTTT.

The V gene is TRBV29-1, the J gene TRBJ2-3; unclear D gene. Germline V gene data show CDR1 as SQVTM and CDR2 as ANQGSEA. There are 15 residues in the CDR3. The ends were cut back, 0 bases at V and 2 bases at J, with 12 bases in the middle. The CDR3 DNA follows: TGCAGCGTTGAAGAAAAGTATAAGTCCACAGATACGCAGTATTTT. It translates to CSVEEKYKSTDTQYF.

V and J are TRBV24-1 and TRBJ2-1, with 11 nucleotides matching TRBD1. This CDR3 comprises 16 residues. The germline V gene encodes CDR1 KGHDR and CDR2 SFDVKD. V was pared by 6 bases and J by 2 bases, with 5 bases of the junction left unmatched. The CDR3 is CATSKPGQGAYNEQFF. The CDR3 DNA reads as TGTGCCACCAGTAAGCCGGGACAGGGGGCCTACAATGAGCAGTTCTTC.

This clonotype was seen more than once but under ten times. Here the CDR3 reads CAISGTADTGELFF. The CDR3 DNA is TGTGCCATCAGTGGAACGGCGGACACCGGGGAGCTGTTTTTT. V is TRBV10-3 and J is TRBJ2-2, with D unresolved. Germline values: CDR1 ENHRY, CDR2 SYGVKD. CDR3 length: 14 residues. Trimming shortened V by 4 bases and J by 3 bases, and 9 bases separated the two germline ends.

As for this clonotype: A much larger clone differs from this one at a single base, so this may be a read error. This chain joins TRBV20-1 and TRBJ2-7, with D perhaps TRBD1 (5 bases). The CDR3 runs to 15 residues. CDR1 and CDR2 (germline): DFQATT, SNEGSKA (reference sequence). The CDR3 DNA reads TGCTGTGCTAGAGATAAGTTGCAGGGTTGGGGCGAGCAGTACTTC. Amino acid sequence: CCARDKLQGWGEQYF.

This clonotype occurred many times. The J gene is TRBJ2-3, the V gene TRBV28; 9 nucleotides align to TRBD2. The ends lost 4 bases at V and 5 bases at J; junction bases unmatched: 10. This CDR3 is 16 amino acids long. The V gene's germline CDR1 is MDHEN and CDR2 SYDVKM. The CDR3 here is CASSSPGTSSRDTQYF. The CDR3 DNA is TGTGCCAGCAGTTCACCAGGGACTAGCTCGAGAGATACGCAGTATTTT.

The V and J genes are TRBV6-5 and TRBJ2-1; 11 bases are a match to TRBD2. The CDR3 totals 15 residues. CDR1 is MNHEY, CDR2 SVGAGI, per germline. Trimming removed 3 bases from V and 9 bases from J; junction bases left unmatched: 7. This CDR3 is CASSYISGGAGEQFF. The DNA for the CDR3 is TGTGCCAGCAGTTATATTAGCGGGGGGGCCGGTGAGCAGTTCTTC.

The genes are TRBV12-3 or TRBV12-4 and TRBJ2-5; perhaps TRBD1 as D (6 bases). The CDR3 runs to 15 residues. V lost 6 bases and J 5 bases, leaving 19 bases between the germline ends. The CDR3 protein is CASRMGASGQETQYF. CDR3 DNA: TGTGCCAGCAGGATGGGGGCCTCCGGCCAGGAGACCCAGTACTTC.